This passage covers 26 T cell receptor beta chains from one sample sequenced in a study of T cells in Graves' hyperthyroidism and ophthalmopathy. Authors of the study amplified TCR beta CDR3 regions from RNA transcripts. The primer set for the first-round RT-PCR of the TCR CDR3 was HTBI. TCRdb analysed the multiplex PCR reads with MiXCR anew, one entry per CDR3 protein. The profile shows about 370,000 distinct CDR3 sequences, 12% to 15% of them singletons. The specimen was blood. Receptors were obtained from a woman aged 60 to 75 with Graves' ophthalmopathy.

The table lists this clonotype with many counts. This chain uses TRBV2 with TRBJ2-4; D not resolved. The germline V gene encodes CDR1 SNHLY and CDR2 FYNNEI. Trimming cost V 3 bases and J 0 bases, with 9 bases left between them. CDR3 length: 15 amino acids. This chain's CDR3 is CASSDSFLAKNIQYF. CDR3 DNA: TGTGCCAGCAGTGACAGCTTCCTAGCCAAAAACATTCAGTACTTC.

As to this clonotype: The junction departs from the called germline gene at one end, perhaps through a read error. CDR3 sequence reads: CASSMGVSRYEASF. For the CDR3, the DNA is TGTGCCAGTAGTATGGGGGTATCGAGGTACGAAGCTTCCTTT. The chain uses TRBV19 and TRBJ1-1; D is perhaps TRBD1 (5 bases). CDR1 and CDR2 from the germline V gene are LNHDA and SQIVND (reference sequence). The CDR3 loop spans 14 amino acids. Full variable domain (rest looked up from reference TRBV19 and TRBJ1-1): DGGITQSPKYLFRKEGQNVTLSCEQNLNHDAMYWYRQDPGQGLRLIYYSQIVNDFQKGDIAEGYSVSREKKESFPLTVTSAQKNPTAFYLCASSMGVSRYEASFGQGTRLTVV.

In its sample, this clonotype was seen many times. V gene TRBV5-1 combines with J gene TRBJ1-1, with no clear D. The V gene lost 0 bases and the J gene lost 5 bases, with 8 bases spanning the gap. The CDR3 has 13 residues. The V gene's germline CDR1 is SGHRS and CDR2 YFSETQ. The CDR3 bases are TGCGCCAGCAGCTTGGTGGAGGGTACTGAAGCTTTCTTT. Translated, it gives CASSLVEGTEAFF. Together with reference TRBV5-1 and TRBJ1-1, the CDR3 gives the full variable domain: KAGVTQTPRYLIKTRGQQVTLSCSPISGHRSVSWYQQTPGQGLQFLFEYFSETQRNKGNFPGRFSGRQFSNSRSEMNVSTLELGDSALYLCASSLVEGTEAFFGQGTRLTVV.

This clonotype was picked up many times. V usage is TRBV7-2 and J usage is TRBJ1-2; D is uncertain. V lost 3 bases to trimming and J lost 3 bases, with 5 bases between them. The CDR3 spans 12 residues. Germline lookup yields CDR1 SGHTA and CDR2 FQGNSA. CDR3 DNA sequence: TGTGCCAGCAGCTTCGGGCACTATGGCTACACCTTC. Protein sequence: CASSFGHYGYTF.

This clonotype was found many times. The V and J genes are TRBV18 and TRBJ2-7; D call uncertain. This CDR3 comprises 12 residues. Trimming took off 6 bases at V and 2 bases at J, with 8 bases between the two ends. The V gene's germline CDR1 is KGHSH and CDR2 LQKENI. CDR3 DNA: TGTGCCAGCTCGCCAGACCCCTACGAGCAGTACTTC. Translating gives CASSPDPYEQYF.

In this sample, this clonotype turned up a few times. The germline gene is not matched at one end of the junction; a read error may be the cause. The genes are TRBV7-9 and TRBJ2-7; D remains ambiguous. The CDR3 sequence is 13 residues long. CDR1 is SEHNR and CDR2 is FQNEAQ in the germline V gene (reference sequence). CDR3 in DNA: TGTGCCAGCAGCTTAGGGGCAGTCTACAAGCAGTACTTC. It specifies CASSLGAVYKQYF. Drawing the rest from reference TRBV7-9 and TRBJ2-7, the complete variable domain is DTGVSQNPRHKITKRGQNVTFRCDPISEHNRLYWYRQTLGQGPEFLTYFQNEAQLEKSRLLSDRFSAERPKGSFSTLEIQRTEQGDSAMYLCASSLGAVYKQYFGPGTRLTVT.

This clonotype was seen many times. V is TRBV30 and J is TRBJ1-1; a weak D match, TRBD1 (5 bases). Germline lookup yields CDR1 GTSNPN and CDR2 SVGIG (reference sequence). V was cut by 0 bases and J by 6 bases, with 17 bases left in between. The CDR3 has 15 amino acids. The CDR3 here is CAWSVSQGPNAEAFF. CDR3 DNA: TGTGCCTGGAGTGTCTCCCAGGGCCCTAACGCTGAAGCTTTCTTT. The full variable domain, with the rest looked up from reference TRBV30 and TRBJ1-1, is SQTIHQWPATLVQPVGSPLSLECTVEGTSNPNLYWYRQAAGRGLQLLFYSVGIGQISSEVPQNLSASRPQDRQFILSSKKLLLSDSGFYLCAWSVSQGPNAEAFFGQGTRLTVV.

The chain carries TRBV20-1 and TRBJ2-5, with 10 bases lining up with TRBD2. Germline values: CDR1 DFQATT, CDR2 SNEGSKA (reference sequence). V lost 3 bases, J lost 5 bases, and 6 bases stayed unmatched. The CDR3 loop spans 14 amino acids. CDR3 sequence reads: CSARLSSGGETQYF. The DNA of the CDR3 is TGCAGTGCTAGGTTAAGTAGCGGGGGGGAGACCCAGTACTTC.

This clonotype was counted ten times or more. CDR3 sequence (DNA): TGTGCCAGCAGCGTAGGACGGACTAATTCACCCCTCCACTTT. It is translated as CASSVGRTNSPLHF. V usage is TRBV9 and J usage is TRBJ1-6, with no clear D. The germline V gene encodes CDR1 SGDLS and CDR2 YYNGEE. Trimming stripped 0 bases from V and 6 bases from J, with 7 bases between. The CDR3 extends over 14 amino acids.

For this clonotype: Since a much larger clone is just one base distant, this may be a read error. The genes are TRBV5-1 and TRBJ2-1; TRBD1 is a possible D gene (7 bases). CDR3 length equals 15 residues. V was pared by 4 bases and J by 8 bases, with 19 bases between. Germline V gives CDR1 SGHRS, CDR2 YFSETQ. The CDR3 protein is CASSNWGDSLDEQFF. The CDR3 DNA is TGCGCCAGCAGCAACTGGGGGGACAGCCTTGATGAGCAGTTCTTC.

There are many counts of this clonotype. The chain joins TRBV29-1 to TRBJ2-1; D is perhaps TRBD1 (6 bases). V lost 5 bases, J lost 7 bases, and 6 bases lay in between. This CDR3 has 10 amino acids. Germline CDR1 reads SQVTM; CDR2 reads ANQGSEA. CDR3 nucleotides: TGCAGCGTTCAGGGGAATGAGCAGTTCTTC. Translation gives CSVQGNEQFF.

This chain joins TRBV5-1 and TRBJ1-2; 10 bases fit TRBD1. J lost 5 bases, V lost 7 bases, and 14 bases had no gene match. Germline values: CDR1 SGHRS, CDR2 YFSETQ. CDR3 length equals 16 residues. DNA for the CDR3: TGCGCCAGCGCCCAGACAGGGGGCGCTCGTAATTATGGCTACACCTTC. This encodes CASAQTGGARNYGYTF.

This clonotype was seen a handful of times. The chain carries TRBV20-1 and TRBJ2-2; TRBD2 might be the D (6 bases). V lost 0 bases, J lost 2 bases, and 10 bases lay in between. The CDR3 has 15 residues. Germline assignment: CDR1 DFQATT and CDR2 SNEGSKA (reference sequence). In DNA, the CDR3 is TGCAGTGCTAGAGATCCGGGAGATAACACCGGGGAGCTGTTTTTT. Protein product: CSARDPGDNTGELFF.

This clonotype was seen many times. V gene TRBV13 combines with J gene TRBJ2-1; TRBD1 matches at 8 bases. Germline CDR1 and CDR2: PRHDT and FYEKMQ (reference sequence). The ends lost 5 bases at V and 6 bases at J; junction bases unmatched: 12. There are 16 residues in the CDR3. The CDR3 sequence: CASSPDRGLVSNEQFF. The DNA for the CDR3 is TGTGCCAGCAGCCCCGACAGGGGTTTGGTCTCCAATGAGCAGTTCTTC.

This clonotype was seen ten or more times. V and J are TRBV18 and TRBJ2-3, with TRBD2 matching over 8 bases. CDR3 length: 15 residues. Trimming removed 3 bases from V and 3 bases from J; junction bases left unmatched: 5. CDR1 is KGHSH and CDR2 is LQKENI in the germline V gene. CDR3 loop: CASSPRAGATDTQYF. In DNA form, the CDR3 reads TGTGCCAGCTCACCGAGAGCGGGAGCGACAGATACGCAGTATTTT.

The chain joins TRBV6-2 or TRBV6-3 to TRBJ1-5, with a possible D match to TRBD1 (5 bases). V was trimmed by 6 bases and J by 0 bases, leaving 12 bases between them. Per the germline V gene, CDR1 is MNHEY and CDR2 is SVGEGT. The CDR3 loop spans 15 amino acids. This chain's CDR3 is CASSVDRDSNQPQHF. The CDR3 coding sequence is TGTGCCAGCAGCGTTGACAGAGATAGCAATCAGCCCCAGCATTTT.

The chain couples TRBV30 to TRBJ1-1, with D unclear. The V and J ends lost 1 base and 4 bases respectively, with 7 bases between them. Germline V CDR1 and CDR2: GTSNPN, SVGIG (reference sequence). CDR3 length: 12 residues. CDR3 nucleotide sequence: TGTGCCTGGAGTGACCCGGCCACTGAAGCTTTCTTT. Protein product: CAWSDPATEAFF.

This clonotype has just one count. The rearrangement joins TRBV9 to TRBJ2-5, with 7 nucleotides matching TRBD1. Trimming took 2 bases from V and 4 from J; bases not matched to a gene: 5. Germline CDR1 SGDLS, CDR2 YYNGEE. There are 14 residues in the CDR3. DNA for the CDR3: TGTGCCAGCAGCGTGCAGGGGGTAGGAGAGACCCAGTACTTC. Protein: CASSVQGVGETQYF.

This clonotype has ten or more counts. The chain is built from TRBV7-2 and TRBJ2-7; D not resolved. V dropped 1 base and J dropped 0 bases, with 13 bases sitting between them. The CDR3 is made up of 16 amino acids. Germline V gene data show CDR1 as SGHTA and CDR2 as FQGNSA. This chain's CDR3 is CASSLGPAPSSYEQYF. The CDR3 DNA sequence: TGTGCCAGCAGCTTAGGACCAGCGCCCAGCTCCTACGAGCAGTACTTC.

This clonotype occurred many times. The J gene is TRBJ2-1, the V gene TRBV2; no clear D gene. The V gene's germline CDR1 is SNHLY and CDR2 FYNNEI. This CDR3 region has 12 residues. V lost 6 bases, J lost 5 bases, and 8 bases lay in between. CDR3 in DNA: TGTGCCAGCAGAGGGATCCACAATGAGCAGTTCTTC. Residues: CASRGIHNEQFF.

This clonotype was picked up many times. CDR3 coding DNA: TGTGCCAGCAGTCAAAACACGGGCGATACGCAGTATTTT. The encoded protein is CASSQNTGDTQYF. The chain joins TRBV12-3 or TRBV12-4 to TRBJ2-3, with D unclear. The CDR3 runs to 13 residues. V was clipped by 5 bases and J by 6 bases, with 12 bases between them.

This clonotype was counted ten times or more. In DNA form, the CDR3 reads TGTGCCAGCAGCCGGGACAGCGTCTACACCTTC. This sequence encodes CASSRDSVYTF. The V and J genes are TRBV27 and TRBJ1-2, with 7 bases fitting TRBD1. This CDR3 has 11 residues. V dropped 6 bases and J dropped 10; count of bases not matched to a gene: 5. CDR1 and CDR2 (germline): MNHEY, SMNVEV (reference sequence).

This clonotype was counted a few times. V is TRBV4-1 and J is TRBJ1-4; weak D call: TRBD1 (5 bases). Trimming pared 0 bases from V and 3 bases from J, leaving 8 bases between. Germline V CDR1 and CDR2: MGHRA, YSYEKL. The CDR3 is 15 amino acids. DNA of the CDR3: TGCGCCAGCAGCCAAGAAGGGGTCTCTAATGAAAAACTGTTTTTT. This encodes CASSQEGVSNEKLFF.

This clonotype was counted at least ten times. The chain employs TRBV27 and TRBJ2-4, with D tentatively TRBD2 (6 bases). V lost 3 bases, J lost 1 base, and 16 bases lay in between. This CDR3 is 17 amino acids long. Germline V lookup: CDR1 MNHEY, CDR2 SMNVEV (reference sequence). In DNA form, the CDR3 reads TGTGCCAGCAGTTTGAAGGGCCTGGCGGGGGCCAAAAACATTCAGTACTTC. It encodes CASSLKGLAGAKNIQYF.

The chain recombines TRBV5-6 with TRBJ2-3; TRBD2 agrees at 12 bases. Germline V CDR1 and CDR2: SGHDT, YYEEEE. The CDR3 length is 17 residues. Trimming took 5 bases from V and 0 from J; bases not matched to a gene: 7. In DNA form, the CDR3 reads TGTGCCAGCAGGACGACTAGCGGGAGAACTAGCACAGATACGCAGTATTTT. Translation: CASRTTSGRTSTDTQYF. Full variable domain (rest looked up from reference TRBV5-6 and TRBJ2-3): DAGVTQSPTHLIKTRGQQVTLRCSPKSGHDTVSWYQQALGQGPQFIFQYYEEEERQRGNFPDRFSGHQFPNYSSELNVNALLLGDSALYLCASRTTSGRTSTDTQYFGPGTRLTVL.

A few counts support this clonotype. This chain links TRBV24-1 with TRBJ2-7; the D gene is possibly TRBD2 (6 bases). This CDR3 has 16 residues. V lost 3 bases to trimming and J lost 2 bases, with 16 bases between them. The germline V gene has CDR1 KGHDR and CDR2 SFDVKD. The chain's CDR3 is CATSDQKAGRPYEQYF. The CDR3 DNA reads as TGTGCCACCAGTGATCAGAAGGCAGGGAGGCCCTACGAGCAGTACTTC.